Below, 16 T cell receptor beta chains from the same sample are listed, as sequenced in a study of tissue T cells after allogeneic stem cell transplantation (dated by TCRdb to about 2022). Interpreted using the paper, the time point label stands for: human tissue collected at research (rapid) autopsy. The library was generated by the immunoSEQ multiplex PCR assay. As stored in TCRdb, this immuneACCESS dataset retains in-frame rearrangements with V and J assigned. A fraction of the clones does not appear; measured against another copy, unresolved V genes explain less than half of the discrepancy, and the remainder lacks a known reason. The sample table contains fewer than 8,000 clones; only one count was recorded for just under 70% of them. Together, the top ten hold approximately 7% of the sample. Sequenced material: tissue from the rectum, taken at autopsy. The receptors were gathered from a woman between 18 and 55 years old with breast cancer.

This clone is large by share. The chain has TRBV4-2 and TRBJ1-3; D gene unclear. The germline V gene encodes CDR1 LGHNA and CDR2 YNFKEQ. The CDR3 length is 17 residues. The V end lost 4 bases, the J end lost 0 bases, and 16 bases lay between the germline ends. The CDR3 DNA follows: TGTGCCAGCAGCCCGACTAGTAACGTAAACTCTGGAAACACCATATATTTT. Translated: CASSPTSNVNSGNTIYF.

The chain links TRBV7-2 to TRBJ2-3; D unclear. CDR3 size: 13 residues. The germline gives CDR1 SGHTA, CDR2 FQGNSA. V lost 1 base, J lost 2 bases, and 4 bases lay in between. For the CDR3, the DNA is TGTGCCAGCAGCTTAGACTACACAGATACGCAGTATTTT. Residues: CASSLDYTDTQYF.

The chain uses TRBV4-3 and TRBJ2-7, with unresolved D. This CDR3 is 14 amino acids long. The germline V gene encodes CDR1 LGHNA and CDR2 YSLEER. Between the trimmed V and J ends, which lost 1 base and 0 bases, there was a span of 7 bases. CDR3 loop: CASSQGHSSYEQYF. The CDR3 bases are TGCGCCAGCAGCCAAGGGCACAGCTCCTACGAGCAGTACTTC.

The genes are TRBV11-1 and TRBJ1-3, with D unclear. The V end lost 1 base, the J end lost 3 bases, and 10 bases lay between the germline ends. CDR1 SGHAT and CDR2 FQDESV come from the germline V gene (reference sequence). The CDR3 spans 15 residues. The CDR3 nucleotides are TGTGCCAGCAGCTTAGATCAAGGAAGTGGAAACACCATATATTTT. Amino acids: CASSLDQGSGNTIYF.

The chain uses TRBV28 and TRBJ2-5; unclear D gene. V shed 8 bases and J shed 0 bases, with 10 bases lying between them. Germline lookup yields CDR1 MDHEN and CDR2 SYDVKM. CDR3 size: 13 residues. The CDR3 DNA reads TGTGCCAGCTCCCGGCCCTACCAAGAGACCCAGTACTTC. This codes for CASSRPYQETQYF.

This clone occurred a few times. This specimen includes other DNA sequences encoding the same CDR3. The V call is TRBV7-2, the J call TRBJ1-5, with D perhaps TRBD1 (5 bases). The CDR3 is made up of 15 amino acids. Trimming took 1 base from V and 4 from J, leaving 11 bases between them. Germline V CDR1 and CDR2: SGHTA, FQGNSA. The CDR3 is CASSLDVSGNQPQHF. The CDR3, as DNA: TGTGCCAGCAGCTTAGATGTGTCAGGGAATCAGCCCCAGCATTTT.

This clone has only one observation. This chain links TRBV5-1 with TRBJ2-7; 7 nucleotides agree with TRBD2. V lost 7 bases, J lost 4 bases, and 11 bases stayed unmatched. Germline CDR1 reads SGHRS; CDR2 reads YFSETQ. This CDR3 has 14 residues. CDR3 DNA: TGCGCCAGCTGCCAGGGACTAACTGTTTACGAGCAGTACTTC. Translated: CASCQGLTVYEQYF.

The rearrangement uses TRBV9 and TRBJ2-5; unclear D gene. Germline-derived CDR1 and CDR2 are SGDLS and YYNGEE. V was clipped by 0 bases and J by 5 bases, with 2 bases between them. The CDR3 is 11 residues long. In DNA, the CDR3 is TGTGCCAGCAGCGTAGACGAGACCCAGTACTTC. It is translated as CASSVDETQYF. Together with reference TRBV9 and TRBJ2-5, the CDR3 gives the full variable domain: DSGVTQTPKHLITATGQRVTLRCSPRSGDLSVYWYQQSLDQGLQFLIQYYNGEERAKGNILERFSAQQFPDLHSELNLSSLELGDSALYFCASSVDETQYFGPGTRLLVL.

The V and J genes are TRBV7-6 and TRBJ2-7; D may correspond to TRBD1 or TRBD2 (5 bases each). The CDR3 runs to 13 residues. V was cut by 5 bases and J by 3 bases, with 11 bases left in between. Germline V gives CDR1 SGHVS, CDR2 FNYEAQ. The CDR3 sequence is CASSLGRDYEQYF. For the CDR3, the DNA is TGTGCCAGCAGCCTGGGACGGGACTACGAGCAGTACTTC.

The CDR3 DNA sequence: TGTGCCAGCAGCCGAATTGGGGGGACGAACACTGAAGCTTTCTTT. Translating it yields CASSRIGGTNTEAFF. The chain uses TRBV3-1 (or the pseudogene TRBV3-2) and TRBJ1-1, with TRBD1 as a possible D gene (5 bases). Trimming shortened V by 4 bases and J by 1 base, and 13 bases separated the two germline ends. Germline CDR1 and CDR2: LGHDT and YNNKEL (reference sequence). The CDR3 has 15 residues.

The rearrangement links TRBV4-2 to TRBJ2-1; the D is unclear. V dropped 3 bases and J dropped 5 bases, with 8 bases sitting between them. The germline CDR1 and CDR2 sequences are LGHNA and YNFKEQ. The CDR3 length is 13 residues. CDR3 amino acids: CASSQYVDNEQFF. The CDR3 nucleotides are TGTGCCAGCAGCCAGTACGTCGACAATGAGCAGTTCTTC.

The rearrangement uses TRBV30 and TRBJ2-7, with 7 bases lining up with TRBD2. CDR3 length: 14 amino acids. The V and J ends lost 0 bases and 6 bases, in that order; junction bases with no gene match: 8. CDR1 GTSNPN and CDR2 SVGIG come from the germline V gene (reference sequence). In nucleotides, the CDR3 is TGTGCCTGGAGTGTGTCCCGGGGGGACTCCGAGCAGTACTTC. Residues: CAWSVSRGDSEQYF.

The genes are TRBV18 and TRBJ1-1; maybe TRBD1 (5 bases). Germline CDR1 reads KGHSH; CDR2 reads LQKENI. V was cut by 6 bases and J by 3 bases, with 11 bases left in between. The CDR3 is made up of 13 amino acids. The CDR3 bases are TGTGCCAGCTCGAGGGACGGAGACACTGAAGCTTTCTTT. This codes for CASSRDGDTEAFF.

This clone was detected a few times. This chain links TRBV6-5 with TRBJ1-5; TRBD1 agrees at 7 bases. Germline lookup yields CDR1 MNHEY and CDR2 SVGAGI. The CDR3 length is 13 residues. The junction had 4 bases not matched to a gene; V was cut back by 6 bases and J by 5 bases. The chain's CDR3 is CASRRQGDQPQHF. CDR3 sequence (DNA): TGTGCCAGCAGAAGACAGGGTGATCAGCCCCAGCATTTT.

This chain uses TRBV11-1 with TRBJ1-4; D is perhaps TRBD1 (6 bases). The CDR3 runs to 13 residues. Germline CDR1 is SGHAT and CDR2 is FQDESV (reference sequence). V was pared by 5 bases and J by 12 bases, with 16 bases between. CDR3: CASSGRGQGQLFF. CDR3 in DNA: TGTGCCAGCAGCGGAAGGGGACAAGGTCAACTGTTTTTT.

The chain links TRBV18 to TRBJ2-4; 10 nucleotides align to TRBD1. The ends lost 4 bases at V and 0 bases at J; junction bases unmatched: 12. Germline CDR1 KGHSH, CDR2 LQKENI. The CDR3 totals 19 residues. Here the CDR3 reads CASSRGTGDLHLAKNIQYF. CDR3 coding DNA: TGTGCCAGCTCACGCGGGACAGGGGATCTCCATCTAGCCAAAAACATTCAGTACTTC.